A selection of T cell receptor beta chains follows, all from one sample in a study of vaccination and CD4 T cells after COVID-19. These receptors have no known antigen. TCRdb analysed the PCR reads with MiXCR anew, one entry per CDR3 protein. The sample includes some 4,600 distinct CDR3 sequences, 30% of them seen just once. Specimen: CD4+ T cells from blood, cultured in vitro. The source of these receptors is a human donor who had recovered from COVID-19. The conserved cysteine and the conserved F or W are not part of the CDR3 here.

v_call	j_call	cdr3_aa
TRBV10-3	TRBJ2-1	AIRDGERYNEQF
TRBV7-2	TRBJ1-1	ASSLAWGNTEAF
TRBV12-3/TRBV12-4	TRBJ1-2	ASSSWDRGSPNYGYT
TRBV19	TRBJ1-5	ASSPQGPPQH
TRBV20-1	TRBJ2-3	SASLSRTSGDTQY
TRBV19	TRBJ1-1	ASRSGQGAGQAF
TRBV7-9	TRBJ1-1	ASTKSGGGNTEAF
TRBV6-1	TRBJ2-7	ASSEWGGPTYEQY
TRBV2	TRBJ2-5	ASRRLGAGETQY
TRBV9	TRBJ2-2	ASSATGTSGRTGELF
TRBV20-1	TRBJ1-1	SASGPNRAEAF
TRBV7-7	TRBJ1-1	ASSLARIRDTEAF
TRBV28	TRBJ1-2	ASNRPGQLYGCT
TRBV6-2/TRBV6-3	TRBJ1-5	ASRAGDIGFNQPQH
TRBV7-9	TRBJ2-2	ASSPSLQGRSGELF
TRBV2	TRBJ2-7	ASSVSQINYEQY
TRBV6-1	TRBJ1-5	ASRRVGQGRDQPQH
TRBV11-1	TRBJ2-7	ASSPQLEYEQY
TRBV2	TRBJ2-5	ASSDGQGPGETQY
TRBV20-1	TRBJ1-1	SAGGANTEAF
TRBV20-1	TRBJ2-2	SARPWGSGKTGELF
TRBV20-1	TRBJ2-7	SARSLTGAVDEQY
TRBV21-1	TRBJ2-7	ASSKEGTPSYEQY
TRBV10-3	TRBJ2-7	AISDTYEQY